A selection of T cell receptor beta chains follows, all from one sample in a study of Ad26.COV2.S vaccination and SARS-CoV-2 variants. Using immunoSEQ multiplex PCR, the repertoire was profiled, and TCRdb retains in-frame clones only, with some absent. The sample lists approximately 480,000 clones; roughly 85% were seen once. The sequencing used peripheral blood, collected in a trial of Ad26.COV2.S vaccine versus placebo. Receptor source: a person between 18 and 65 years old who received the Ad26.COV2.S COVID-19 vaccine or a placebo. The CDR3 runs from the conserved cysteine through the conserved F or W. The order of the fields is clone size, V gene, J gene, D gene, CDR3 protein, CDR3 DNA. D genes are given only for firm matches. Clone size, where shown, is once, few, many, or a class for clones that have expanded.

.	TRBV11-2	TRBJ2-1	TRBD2	CASSLLGTSGSRNEQFF	TGTGCCAGCAGCTTATTGGGAACTAGCGGGAGCAGGAATGAGCAGTTCTTC
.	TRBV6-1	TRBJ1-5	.	CASSDGGQPQHF	TGTGCCAGCAGTGATGGAGGGCAGCCCCAGCATTTT
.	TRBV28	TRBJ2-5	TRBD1	CASTSYRDRVQETQYF	TGTGCCAGCACCTCATACCGGGACAGAGTACAAGAGACCCAGTACTTC
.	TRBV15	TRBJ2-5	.	CATSLNPGRGETQYF	TGTGCCACCAGCCTGAATCCGGGGAGAGGTGAGACCCAGTACTTC
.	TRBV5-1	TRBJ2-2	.	CASSAVVSNTGELFF	TGCGCCAGCAGCGCGGTGGTATCGAACACCGGGGAGCTGTTTTTT
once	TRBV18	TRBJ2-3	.	CASSGTPSTDTQYF	TGTGCCAGCTCCGGGACACCTAGCACAGATACGCAGTATTTT
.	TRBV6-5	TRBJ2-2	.	CASNRRGTGELFF	TGTGCCAGCAATCGCAGGGGCACCGGGGAGCTGTTTTTT
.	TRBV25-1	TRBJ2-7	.	CASIGTPNYEQYF	TGTGCCAGCATTGGGACCCCGAACTACGAGCAGTACTTC
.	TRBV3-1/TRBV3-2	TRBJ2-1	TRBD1	CASRGSGTGQHNEQFF	TGTGCCAGCAGGGGTTCCGGGACAGGGCAGCACAATGAGCAGTTCTTC
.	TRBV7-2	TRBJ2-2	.	CASSSQAPYTGELFF	TGTGCCAGCAGCTCTCAGGCTCCTTACACCGGGGAGCTGTTTTTT
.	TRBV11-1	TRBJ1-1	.	CASSLVGNTEAFF	TGTGCCAGCAGCTTAGTAGGGAACACTGAAGCTTTCTTT
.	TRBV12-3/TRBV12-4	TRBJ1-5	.	CASSTGLREPQHF	TGTGCCAGCAGTACAGGGTTACGGGAGCCCCAGCATTTT
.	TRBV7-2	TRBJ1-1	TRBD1	CASSPPPGGRTNTEAFF	TGTGCCAGCAGCCCCCCTCCAGGGGGCAGGACGAACACTGAAGCTTTCTTT
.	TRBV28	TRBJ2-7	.	CASRRAGGVGGTYEQYF	TGTGCCAGCAGAAGAGCTGGTGGGGTTGGTGGTACCTACGAGCAGTACTTC
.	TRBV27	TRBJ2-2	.	CASTYSGSNTGELFF	TGTGCCAGCACTTATAGCGGTTCGAACACCGGGGAGCTGTTTTTT
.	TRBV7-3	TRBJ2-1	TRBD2	CASQSGLAGNNEQFF	TGTGCCAGCCAGTCCGGACTAGCGGGAAACAATGAGCAGTTCTTC
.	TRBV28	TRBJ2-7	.	CASSRPPWGEQYF	TGTGCCAGCAGTCGACCCCCGTGGGGCGAGCAGTACTTC
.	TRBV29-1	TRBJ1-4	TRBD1	CSAARGANEKLFF	TGCAGCGCCGCCAGGGGGGCTAATGAAAAACTGTTTTTT
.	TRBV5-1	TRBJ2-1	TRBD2	CASSLVELAGVNEQFF	TGCGCCAGCAGCTTGGTAGAACTAGCGGGAGTGAATGAGCAGTTCTTC
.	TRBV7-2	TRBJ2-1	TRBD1	CASSLGGLGTGYNEQFF	TGTGCCAGCAGCTTGGGGGGCTTGGGGACAGGGTACAATGAGCAGTTCTTC
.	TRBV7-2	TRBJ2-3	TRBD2	CASSLGTSGIWGTQYF	TGTGCCAGCAGCTTAGGGACTAGCGGGATATGGGGTACGCAGTATTTT
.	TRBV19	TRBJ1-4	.	CASSIAGDTRLFF	TGTGCCAGTAGTATAGCCGGGGACACCAGGCTGTTTTTT
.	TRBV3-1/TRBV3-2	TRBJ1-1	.	CASSQQNTEAFF	TGTGCCAGCAGCCAACAGAACACTGAAGCTTTCTTT
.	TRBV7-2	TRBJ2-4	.	CASTTPGASIQYF	TGTGCCAGCACAACCCCCGGTGCTAGCATTCAGTACTTC
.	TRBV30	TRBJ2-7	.	CAWSVSQGLGEQYF	TGTGCCTGGAGTGTAAGCCAGGGTTTAGGAGAGCAGTACTTC
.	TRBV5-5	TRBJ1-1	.	CASSSGAPNTEAFF	TGTGCCAGCAGCTCGGGGGCCCCCAACACTGAAGCTTTCTTT
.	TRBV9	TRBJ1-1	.	CASSPHLGHNTEAFF	TGTGCCAGCAGCCCACACCTGGGCCACAACACTGAAGCTTTCTTT
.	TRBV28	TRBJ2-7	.	CASSLLDNYSYEQYF	TGTGCCAGCAGTTTATTGGACAACTACTCCTACGAGCAGTACTTC
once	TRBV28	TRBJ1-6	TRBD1	CASSLPPGGYNSPLHF	TGTGCCAGCAGTCTCCCCCCAGGGGGATATAATTCACCCCTCCACTTT
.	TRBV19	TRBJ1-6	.	CASRHQGGNSPLHF	TGTGCCAGTAGACATCAGGGTGGGAATTCACCCCTCCACTTT
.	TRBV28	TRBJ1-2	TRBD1	CASSPTDRDYGYTF	TGTGCCAGCAGCCCAACCGACAGGGACTATGGCTACACCTTC
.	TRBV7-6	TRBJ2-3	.	CASSLGPYPTDTQYF	TGTGCCAGCAGCTTAGGGCCCTACCCCACAGATACGCAGTATTTT
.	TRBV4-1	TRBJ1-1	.	CASSQARTASLEAFF	TGCGCCAGCAGCCAAGCCCGGACGGCCTCCCTTGAAGCTTTCTTT
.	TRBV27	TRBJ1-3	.	CASSLGPSGNTIYF	TGTGCCAGCAGTTTAGGCCCGTCGGGAAACACCATATATTTT
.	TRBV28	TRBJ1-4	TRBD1	CASSLGQGFNEKLFF	TGTGCCAGCAGTTTGGGACAGGGCTTTAATGAAAAACTGTTTTTT
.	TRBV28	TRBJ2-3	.	CASRSDSTDTQYF	TGTGCCAGCAGGTCGGATAGCACAGATACGCAGTATTTT
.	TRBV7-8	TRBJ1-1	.	CASVRVGDGGNTEAFF	TGTGCCAGCGTTCGGGTGGGGGATGGAGGGAACACTGAAGCTTTCTTT
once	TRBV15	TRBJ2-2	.	CATRQLGGNTGELFF	TGTGCCACCAGACAGTTGGGGGGCAACACCGGGGAGCTGTTTTTT
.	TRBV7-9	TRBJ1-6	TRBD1	CASSSTGVNSPLHF	TGTGCCAGCAGCTCGACAGGGGTGAATTCACCCCTCCACTTT
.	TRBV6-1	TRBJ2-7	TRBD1	CASSDGVRGQANPSYEQYF	TGTGCCAGCAGTGACGGGGTTAGGGGGCAGGCCAACCCCTCCTACGAGCAGTACTTC
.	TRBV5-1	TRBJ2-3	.	CASSLAANRADTQYF	TGCGCCAGCAGCTTGGCAGCTAATCGGGCAGATACGCAGTATTTT
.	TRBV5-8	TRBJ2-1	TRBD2	CASSSGLAWGNEQFF	TGTGCCAGCAGCTCGGGACTAGCATGGGGGAATGAGCAGTTCTTC
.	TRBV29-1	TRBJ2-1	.	CSVEVPPTGPEFF	TGCAGCGTTGAAGTCCCCCCCACCGGTCCCGAGTTCTTC
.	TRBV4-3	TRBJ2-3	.	CASSQTFRADTQYF	TGCGCCAGCAGCCAAACGTTTCGTGCAGATACGCAGTATTTT
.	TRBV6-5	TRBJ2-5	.	CASSYHLRDQETQYF	TGTGCCAGCAGTTACCACTTGAGGGACCAAGAGACCCAGTACTTC
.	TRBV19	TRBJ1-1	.	CASSLRQGNTEAFF	TGTGCCAGTAGCCTCCGCCAGGGGAACACTGAAGCTTTCTTT
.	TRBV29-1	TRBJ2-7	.	CSVGAGSYEQYF	TGCAGCGTGGGAGCAGGGTCCTACGAGCAGTACTTC
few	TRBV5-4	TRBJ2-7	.	CASSLPAGYEQYF	TGTGCCAGCAGCCTACCGGCAGGTTACGAGCAGTACTTC
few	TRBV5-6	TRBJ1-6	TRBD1	CASRTRQGYSPLHF	TGTGCCAGCAGGACAAGACAGGGGTATTCACCCCTCCACTTT
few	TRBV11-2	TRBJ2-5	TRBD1	CASSPRTGNQETQYF	TGTGCCAGCAGCCCTCGGACAGGGAACCAAGAGACCCAGTACTTC
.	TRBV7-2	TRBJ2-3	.	CASGRVGSRTDTQYF	TGTGCCAGCGGACGGGTCGGGTCCCGCACAGATACGCAGTATTTT